These 28 T cell receptor beta chains originate from one sample sequenced in a study of control samples from healthy donors and cancer patients. Clones were sequenced by immunoSEQ multiplex PCR, and TCRdb holds only the in-frame ones, with some missing. The sample includes 150,000 to 200,000 clones, roughly 94% seen only once; the top ten take 1.3% to 1.5%. The sequencing sample was made of blood. The origin of the receptors is a woman aged 18-35 years in good health.

CDR3 residues: CASSLLATNEKLFF. For the CDR3, the DNA is TGTGCCAGCAGTCTGCTCGCAACTAATGAAAAACTGTTTTTT. This chain connects TRBV5-6 to TRBJ1-4; no reliable D call. This CDR3 is built from 14 residues. V was trimmed by 5 bases and J by 0 bases, leaving 8 bases between them. Germline values: CDR1 SGHDT, CDR2 YYEEEE.

The chain's CDR3 is CASSLDVSGQETQYF. In DNA form, the CDR3 reads TGTGCCAGCAGCTTAGATGTCAGCGGGCAAGAGACCCAGTACTTC. The chain carries TRBV7-6 and TRBJ2-5; D perhaps matches TRBD2 (6 bases). V was trimmed by 1 base and J by 2 bases, leaving 11 bases between them. Germline V gives CDR1 SGHVS, CDR2 FNYEAQ. The CDR3 length is 15 residues.

CDR3 nucleotides: TGTGCCAGCTCACCAGCGACAGGGGTCACTGAAGCTTTCTTT. Translating gives CASSPATGVTEAFF. This rearrangement joins TRBV18 to TRBJ1-1, with 8 nucleotides matching TRBD1. The V and J ends lost 2 bases and 4 bases, in that order; junction bases with no gene match: 3. The CDR3 is 14 residues long. Germline V lookup: CDR1 KGHSH, CDR2 LQKENI.

The rearrangement uses TRBV19 and TRBJ2-1; 8 bases line up with TRBD2. The junction had 12 bases not matched to a gene; V was cut back by 2 bases and J by 9 bases. The CDR3 extends over 16 amino acids. Germline CDR1 reads LNHDA; CDR2 reads SQIVND (reference sequence). The CDR3 spells CASSINGRGVGPEQFF. The CDR3 nucleotides are TGTGCCAGTAGTATAAACGGGAGGGGAGTGGGCCCTGAGCAGTTCTTC.

Written as DNA, the CDR3 is TGTGCCAGTAAACCCCGGGACTATGATTCCGGGGAGCTGTTTTTT. Translation: CASKPRDYDSGELFF. The rearrangement uses TRBV19 and TRBJ2-2; 7 nucleotides line up with TRBD2. V trimming: 7 bases; J trimming: 6 bases; junction bases outside the gene matches: 11. The CDR3 sequence is 15 residues long. Germline V lookup: CDR1 LNHDA, CDR2 SQIVND (reference sequence). Using reference TRBV19 and TRBJ2-2 for the parts outside the CDR3, the full variable domain is DGGITQSPKYLFRKEGQNVTLSCEQNLNHDAMYWYRQDPGQGLRLIYYSQIVNDFQKGDIAEGYSVSREKKESFPLTVTSAQKNPTAFYLCASKPRDYDSGELFFGEGSRLTVL.

This clone has just one count. The chain uses TRBV19 and TRBJ2-2, with 8 bases aligning to TRBD1. Germline V gene lookup returns CDR1 LNHDA and CDR2 SQIVND (reference sequence). CDR3 length equals 15 residues. V lost 5 bases, J lost 5 bases, and 7 bases stayed unmatched. The CDR3 is CASSSQGAGTGELFF. CDR3 sequence (DNA): TGTGCCAGTAGTTCCCAGGGGGCTGGTACCGGGGAGCTGTTTTTT. Full variable domain (missing parts from reference TRBV19 and TRBJ2-2): DGGITQSPKYLFRKEGQNVTLSCEQNLNHDAMYWYRQDPGQGLRLIYYSQIVNDFQKGDIAEGYSVSREKKESFPLTVTSAQKNPTAFYLCASSSQGAGTGELFFGEGSRLTVL.

This chain uses TRBV5-4 with TRBJ2-5; D unclear. Per the germline V gene, CDR1 is SGHNT and CDR2 is YYREEE (reference sequence). The CDR3 consists of 12 residues. Trimming took off 4 bases at V and 5 bases at J, with 9 bases between the two ends. The CDR3 DNA sequence: TGTGCCAGCAGCCCTGGGCAGGAGACCCAGTACTTC. This translates into CASSPGQETQYF.

This chain links TRBV9 with TRBJ2-3; TRBD2 matches 8 bases. The CDR3 length is 15 residues. V trimming: 4 bases; J trimming: 1 base; junction bases outside the gene matches: 5. Per the germline V gene, CDR1 is SGDLS and CDR2 is YYNGEE. CDR3 DNA: TGTGCCAGCAGCCCGGGGGGGGCGGGCACAGATACGCAGTATTTT. Encoded protein: CASSPGGAGTDTQYF.

The chain couples TRBV7-9 to TRBJ1-1; D may be TRBD1 (5 bases). The CDR3 is made up of 14 amino acids. The ends were cut back, 3 bases at V and 4 bases at J, with 12 bases in the middle. Germline V CDR1 and CDR2: SEHNR, FQNEAQ (reference sequence). For the CDR3, the DNA is TGTGCCAGCAGCTTTCTAGGGGCGAGCACTGAAGCTTTCTTT. Translated, it gives CASSFLGASTEAFF.

The rearrangement uses TRBV27 and TRBJ1-2, with D perhaps TRBD1 (5 bases). Germline V gene data show CDR1 as MNHEY and CDR2 as SMNVEV (reference sequence). V was clipped by 2 bases and J by 6 bases, with 10 bases between them. The CDR3 is 13 amino acids. DNA for the CDR3: TGTGCCAGCAGTTTACTGGGGGAGGATGGCTACACCTTC. It translates to CASSLLGEDGYTF.

This clone was seen a single time. The V and J genes are TRBV29-1 and TRBJ1-2; 8 nucleotides match TRBD1. CDR3 length: 12 residues. Trimming took 5 bases from V and 8 from J; bases not matched to a gene: 7. Germline values: CDR1 SQVTM, CDR2 ANQGSEA. CDR3 in DNA: TGCAGCGTTCGAGACCCAGGGGGCGGCTACACCTTC. Translation gives CSVRDPGGGYTF.

This rearrangement joins TRBV7-9 to TRBJ2-1; D is uncertain. Germline values: CDR1 SEHNR, CDR2 FQNEAQ (reference sequence). This CDR3 contains 13 residues. Trimming took off 5 bases at V and 2 bases at J, with 7 bases between the two ends. CDR3 nucleotides: TGTGCCAGCAGCCCAACTACCTACAATGAGCAGTTCTTC. This gives the protein CASSPTTYNEQFF.

The chain couples TRBV6-6 to TRBJ1-4; no clear D gene. The ends were cut back, 0 bases at V and 2 bases at J, with 10 bases in the middle. The CDR3 is 16 amino acids. Germline-derived CDR1 and CDR2 are MNHNY and SVGAGI (reference sequence). The CDR3 region is CASSYSLLYTNEKLFF. The CDR3 nucleotides read TGTGCCAGCAGTTACTCTCTCTTGTACACTAATGAAAAACTGTTTTTT.

The chain combines TRBV4-3 with TRBJ1-1; TRBD1 is a possible D gene (6 bases). Germline loops: CDR1 LGHNA, CDR2 YSLEER. The V gene lost 1 base and the J gene lost 3 bases, with 21 bases spanning the gap. CDR3 length: 18 amino acids. CDR3 residues: CASSQVSRLGEGDTEAFF. CDR3 DNA: TGCGCCAGCAGCCAAGTCTCTCGACTAGGGGAGGGGGACACTGAAGCTTTCTTT.

J is TRBJ1-2 and V is TRBV28, with 9 bases aligning to TRBD1. CDR3 length equals 14 residues. The ends lost 3 bases at V and 2 bases at J; junction bases unmatched: 1. Germline values: CDR1 MDHEN, CDR2 SYDVKM. The CDR3 coding sequence is TGTGCCAGCAGTTTGGGGACAGGGAACTATGGCTACACCTTC. Amino acids: CASSLGTGNYGYTF.

The gene calls are TRBV2 and TRBJ2-5; 9 bases agree with TRBD1. The CDR3 runs to 16 residues. V was pared by 7 bases and J by 5 bases, with 14 bases of the junction left unmatched. Germline CDR1 reads SNHLY; CDR2 reads FYNNEI. The CDR3, as DNA: TGTGCCAGCACCCCCCTCTGGGGACAGGGTGCGGAGACCCAGTACTTC. Its translation is CASTPLWGQGAETQYF.

This chain uses TRBV10-2 with TRBJ2-3; D unresolved. V dropped 8 bases and J dropped 4 bases, with 10 bases sitting between them. Germline-derived CDR1 and CDR2 are WSHSY and SAAADI. This CDR3 spans 12 amino acids. CDR3 protein: CASSPYSDTQYF. DNA of the CDR3: TGCGCCAGCTCCCCTTACTCAGATACGCAGTATTTT.

The V call is TRBV6-8, the J call TRBJ2-7; 7 bases align to TRBD2. This CDR3 is built from 15 residues. Trimming removed 5 bases from V and 0 bases from J; junction bases left unmatched: 7. CDR1 is MNHGY, CDR2 SAAAGT, per germline. Here the CDR3 reads CASSTGGVGSYEQYF. Written as DNA, the CDR3 is TGTGCCAGCAGTACTGGGGGGGTTGGCTCCTACGAGCAGTACTTC.

The genes are TRBV6-5 and TRBJ2-5, with 12 bases lining up with TRBD2. The CDR3 spans 15 residues. V shed 6 bases and J 4 bases; nucleotides not matched to a gene: 6. The germline gives CDR1 MNHEY, CDR2 SVGAGI. CDR3 protein: CASRPSGRALETQYF. In DNA, the CDR3 is TGTGCCAGCAGGCCTAGCGGGAGGGCCTTAGAGACCCAGTACTTC.

The gene calls are TRBV5-1 and TRBJ2-5; D is perhaps TRBD2 (6 bases). The CDR3 length is 16 residues. Germline V gene lookup returns CDR1 SGHRS and CDR2 YFSETQ. V was trimmed by 1 base and J by 0 bases, leaving 13 bases between them. The DNA of the CDR3 is TGCGCCAGCAGCTTGATGGGGGGAGCGTACCAAGAGACCCAGTACTTC. This encodes CASSLMGGAYQETQYF. Full variable domain (missing parts from reference TRBV5-1 and TRBJ2-5): KAGVTQTPRYLIKTRGQQVTLSCSPISGHRSVSWYQQTPGQGLQFLFEYFSETQRNKGNFPGRFSGRQFSNSRSEMNVSTLELGDSALYLCASSLMGGAYQETQYFGPGTRLLVL.

This sequence joins TRBV7-3 and TRBJ2-1, with TRBD2 identical over 9 bases. The CDR3 extends over 15 amino acids. The V gene's germline CDR1 is SGHTA and CDR2 FQGTGA. The trim removed 5 bases at V and 2 bases at J, leaving 4 bases unmatched. CDR3 coding DNA: TGTGCCAGCAGCCTCATAGCGGGGGCCTACAATGAGCAGTTCTTC. This gives the protein CASSLIAGAYNEQFF.

The chain couples TRBV4-3 to TRBJ2-1; TRBD2 matches at 13 bases. The length of the CDR3 is 16 residues. In germline, CDR1 is LGHNA, CDR2 YSLEER. J gave up 5 bases and V 4 bases, and 5 bases lay outside the gene matches. The CDR3 reads CASSPGLAGVHNEQFF. CDR3 nucleotides: TGCGCCAGCAGCCCCGGACTAGCGGGAGTTCACAATGAGCAGTTCTTC.

The chain uses TRBV7-2 and TRBJ2-7, with TRBD1 identical over 10 bases. The germline gives CDR1 SGHTA, CDR2 FQGNSA. The CDR3 totals 14 residues. V gave up 5 bases and J gave up 4 bases; unmatched junction bases: 5. The DNA for the CDR3 is TGTGCCAGCAGCACCGACAGGGGGCTTTACGAGCAGTACTTC. Translating it yields CASSTDRGLYEQYF.

The chain combines TRBV9 with TRBJ2-5; 11 nucleotides agree with TRBD2. The CDR3 totals 16 residues. CDR1 and CDR2 (germline): SGDLS, YYNGEE. J was trimmed by 1 base and V by 0 bases; bases with no gene match: 2. CDR3 sequence (DNA): TGTGCCAGCAGCGTAGGTGGGACTAGCGGCCAAGAGACCCAGTACTTC. This codes for CASSVGGTSGQETQYF.

This chain connects TRBV6-2 or TRBV6-3 to TRBJ1-4, with TRBD1 as a possible D gene (5 bases). V shed 6 bases and J shed 8 bases, with 19 bases lying between them. Germline V lookup: CDR1 MNHEY, CDR2 SVGEGT. The CDR3 is 15 residues long. The CDR3 DNA follows: TGTGCCAGCAGCTTTAGAGGGGAGTCAGAGGAAAAACTGTTTTTT. It specifies CASSFRGESEEKLFF.

The chain combines TRBV5-4 with TRBJ1-2; 8 bases match TRBD1. Germline values: CDR1 SGHNT, CDR2 YYREEE (reference sequence). The CDR3 loop spans 15 amino acids. Trimming cost V 0 bases and J 3 bases; bases outside gene matches: 4. CDR3 coding DNA: TGTGCCAGCAGCTTGGTCAGGGGGCTGGACTATGGCTACACCTTC. Translating it yields CASSLVRGLDYGYTF.

This clone was picked up one time. V is TRBV4-1 and J is TRBJ1-4; TRBD1 might be the D (5 bases). The CDR3 is 17 residues long. Germline CDR1 MGHRA, CDR2 YSYEKL. Trimming removed 0 bases at V and 2 bases at J, with 13 bases between. The CDR3 spells CASSQEGSSGTNEKLFF. CDR3 in DNA: TGCGCCAGCAGCCAAGAAGGGTCGTCAGGGACTAATGAAAAACTGTTTTTT.

V usage is TRBV11-2 and J usage is TRBJ2-7; the match to TRBD1 covers 7 bases. This CDR3 spans 13 amino acids. Germline trimming cut 5 bases from V and 2 bases from J; bases unmatched to any gene: 3. CDR1 and CDR2 from the germline V gene are SGHAT and FQNNGV. As DNA, the CDR3 is TGTGCCAGCAGCCACGGACAGGCCTACGAGCAGTACTTC. Its protein is CASSHGQAYEQYF.